Sequencing of this TCR beta chain was carried out in a study of blood T cells in healthy people across ages. Study conclusions and caveats: Donor CMV status, an unknown factor, possibly confounded changes in expanded clonotypes.

The second PCR ran roughly 7 to 12 cycles with a sample-barcoded 5' primer and J-beta primers. Every cDNA molecule carried a tag from a template-switch adaptor bearing 12 random nucleotides. In TCRdb, the 5' RACE reads were re-called with MiXCR into one record per CDR3 protein. The sample includes about 380,000 distinct CDR3 sequences, approximately 51% of them seen just once. V lost 5 bases to trimming and J lost 1 base, with 14 bases between them. The germline V gene has CDR1 LGHDT and CDR2 YNNKEL (reference sequence). This CDR3 contains 15 residues. The table lists this clonotype with a few counts. What it binds is not known. Each donor had 9 to 10 milliliters of peripheral blood drawn.

The chain has TRBV3-1 and TRBJ1-1, with TRBD1 as a possible D gene (6 bases). This TCR derives from a man in his 60s in good health. The specimen sequenced was blood. The CDR3, as DNA: TGTGCCAGCAGCGGGCGGGGGGGCGCGAACACTGAAGCTTTCTTT. Residues: CASSGRGGANTEAFF.